Following are 24 T cell receptor beta chains from one sample sequenced in a study of T cells in Graves' hyperthyroidism and ophthalmopathy. The source material, RNA transcripts, was used to amplify TCR beta CDR3 regions. With the HTBI primer set, the TCR CDR3 went through a first round of RT-PCR. From the multiplex PCR reads, TCRdb called clonotypes with MiXCR, one entry per CDR3 protein. The table records 470,000 or so distinct CDR3 sequences, under 25% of them present only once. Source material: blood. The receptors were gathered from a young man with Graves' hyperthyroidism.

This clonotype occurred a few times. The V call is TRBV11-1, the J call TRBJ2-7, with 12 bases fitting TRBD1. The germline V gene encodes CDR1 SGHAT and CDR2 FQDESV (reference sequence). This CDR3 is built from 17 residues. Trimming at V came to 4 bases and at J to 0 bases, leaving 7 bases not matched to a gene. DNA for the CDR3: TGTGCCAGCAGCTCCGGGACAGGGGGCGTCGGCTCCTACGAGCAGTACTTC. This sequence encodes CASSSGTGGVGSYEQYF.

The rearrangement links TRBV6-1 to TRBJ1-5, with D hard to call. Germline V gene lookup returns CDR1 MNHNS and CDR2 SASEGT. Trimming stripped 5 bases from V and 4 bases from J, with 9 bases between. The CDR3 has 13 amino acids. CDR3 sequence: CASSPTANQPQHF. The DNA for the CDR3 is TGTGCCAGCAGTCCAACAGCGAATCAGCCCCAGCATTTT.

This clonotype was counted at least ten times. The chain is built from TRBV7-6 and TRBJ2-7; 7 bases are a match to TRBD1. CDR1 SGHVS and CDR2 FNYEAQ come from the germline V gene. The CDR3 is made up of 13 amino acids. V gave up 4 bases and J gave up 6 bases; unmatched junction bases: 6. The CDR3 sequence: CASSSGGLGEQYF. The CDR3 DNA sequence: TGTGCCAGCAGCTCAGGGGGTCTAGGCGAGCAGTACTTC.

The chain is built from TRBV19 and TRBJ2-4, with D tentatively TRBD1 (6 bases). Looked up from germline, CDR1 is LNHDA and CDR2 is SQIVND (reference sequence). CDR3 length: 18 residues. V was trimmed by 2 bases and J by 0 bases, leaving 17 bases between them. As DNA, the CDR3 is TGTGCCAGTAGTATACGGACAGCCACTAAACTAGCCAAAAACATTCAGTACTTC. It translates to CASSIRTATKLAKNIQYF.

This clonotype was picked up a small number of times. The chain couples TRBV20-1 to TRBJ1-5; D gene uncertain. Germline V gene sequence: CDR1 DFQATT, CDR2 SNEGSKA (reference sequence). This CDR3 region has 15 residues. V gave up 3 bases and J gave up 0 bases, with 12 bases separating them. The DNA for the CDR3 is TGCAGTGCTAGGGAGGTAGGGAGTAGCAATCAGCCCCAGCATTTT. Translating gives CSAREVGSSNQPQHF.

The sample holds many counts of this clonotype. The V call is TRBV20-1, the J call TRBJ2-5; 10 bases align to TRBD1. The CDR3 is 14 amino acids. The V gene's germline CDR1 is DFQATT and CDR2 SNEGSKA (reference sequence). With V trimmed by 3 bases and J by 1 base, 2 bases remained unmatched. This chain's CDR3 is CSASGQGVQETQYF. In DNA form, the CDR3 reads TGCAGTGCTAGTGGACAGGGGGTCCAAGAGACCCAGTACTTC.

This clonotype has more than one count but fewer than ten. J is TRBJ1-3 and V is TRBV9; D is perhaps TRBD1 (5 bases). The CDR3 has 15 residues. V was trimmed by 3 bases and J by 4 bases, leaving 14 bases between them. The V gene's germline CDR1 is SGDLS and CDR2 YYNGEE. CDR3 nucleotide sequence: TGTGCCAGCAGCGGGTCACGGGGGTCAGGAAACACCATATATTTT. This sequence encodes CASSGSRGSGNTIYF. The variable domain in full, completed from reference TRBV9 and TRBJ1-3, reads DSGVTQTPKHLITATGQRVTLRCSPRSGDLSVYWYQQSLDQGLQFLIQYYNGEERAKGNILERFSAQQFPDLHSELNLSSLELGDSALYFCASSGSRGSGNTIYFGEGSWLTVV.

This clonotype was picked up a small number of times. The chain uses TRBV12-3 or TRBV12-4 and TRBJ2-5; D unresolved. The CDR3 runs 13 residues. V shed 7 bases and J shed 2 bases, with 11 bases lying between them. The DNA of the CDR3 is TGTGCCAGCACCCATGACCCTCAAGAGACCCAGTACTTC. This translates into CASTHDPQETQYF.

The sample holds many counts of this clonotype. The rearrangement links TRBV6-1 to TRBJ1-5; D remains ambiguous. Germline V gene lookup returns CDR1 MNHNS and CDR2 SASEGT. V was trimmed by 2 bases and J by 4 bases, leaving 6 bases between them. This CDR3 has 13 residues. The CDR3 is CASSEWANQPQHF. Written as DNA, the CDR3 is TGTGCCAGCAGTGAATGGGCTAATCAGCCCCAGCATTTT.

This clonotype was seen a handful of times. The V and J genes are TRBV5-1 and TRBJ1-1, with D uncertain. Germline lookup yields CDR1 SGHRS and CDR2 YFSETQ. V was shortened by 4 bases and J by 3 bases, with 10 bases between the two germline ends. The length of the CDR3 is 13 residues. In nucleotides, the CDR3 is TGCGCCAGCAGCCCGGACGGTTACACTGAAGCTTTCTTT. Translated: CASSPDGYTEAFF.

The gene calls are TRBV12-3 or TRBV12-4 and TRBJ1-1; the D is unclear. The CDR3 runs to 13 residues. Deletions cut 6 bases from V and 4 bases from J, with 12 bases between. CDR3 DNA sequence: TGTGCCAGCAGAAGCCTATGGTCCACTGAAGCTTTCTTT. Residues: CASRSLWSTEAFF.

This clonotype was counted many times. The chain has TRBV6-5 and TRBJ1-6, with D maybe TRBD1 (5 bases). The germline V gene has CDR1 MNHEY and CDR2 SVGAGI. The CDR3 covers 14 residues. Trimming cost V 4 bases and J 4 bases, with 8 bases left between them. The CDR3 loop reads CASSFQGYNSPLHF. The CDR3 DNA sequence: TGTGCCAGCAGTTTCCAGGGTTATAATTCACCCCTCCACTTT.

In its sample, this clonotype was seen many times. The chain is built from TRBV11-2 and TRBJ2-2; 11 bases match TRBD2. CDR3 length equals 18 residues. Germline loops: CDR1 SGHAT, CDR2 FQNNGV. Losses at the gene ends were 5 bases for V and 5 bases for J; bases not matched to a gene: 13. CDR3 sequence reads: CASSPGTSGPLGTGELFF. For the CDR3, the DNA is TGTGCCAGCAGCCCGGGGACTAGCGGACCCCTGGGGACCGGGGAGCTGTTTTTT.

This clonotype was recorded many times. J is TRBJ1-1 and V is TRBV11-2; D unclear. The CDR3 extends over 12 amino acids. The germline V gene encodes CDR1 SGHAT and CDR2 FQNNGV. V lost 6 bases to trimming and J lost 11 bases, with 16 bases between them. The CDR3 DNA sequence: TGTGCCAGCAGGCCTCCCCCAGAAGCGGCTTTCTTT. Translation: CASRPPPEAAFF.

CDR3 loop: CAWSSTGGVYGYTF. As DNA, the CDR3 is TGTGCCTGGAGTAGTACAGGGGGGGTCTATGGCTACACCTTC. The rearrangement links TRBV30 to TRBJ1-2, with TRBD1 identical over 8 bases. V shed 2 bases and J 4 bases; nucleotides not matched to a gene: 6. The length of the CDR3 is 14 residues. The germline CDR1 and CDR2 sequences are GTSNPN and SVGIG (reference sequence).

This clonotype was detected ten times or more. Its ends do not fully match the called genes, so a read error is possible. The chain couples TRBV12-3 or TRBV12-4 to TRBJ2-7; 8 nucleotides line up with TRBD1. The CDR3 contains 13 residues. CDR3 sequence reads: CASTTNPGQGSTF. CDR3 sequence (DNA): TGTGCCAGCACTACTAACCCCGGACAGGGCAGTACCTTC.

The chain combines TRBV5-6 with TRBJ2-7, with TRBD2 matching over 9 bases. Germline lookup yields CDR1 SGHDT and CDR2 YYEEEE. V dropped 3 bases and J dropped 4; count of bases not matched to a gene: 5. The CDR3 runs to 14 residues. The chain's CDR3 is CASSSLAGVYEQYF. The CDR3 region has the DNA TGTGCCAGCAGCTCGTTAGCGGGAGTGTACGAGCAGTACTTC.

This clonotype has more than one count but fewer than ten. This chain connects TRBV6-1 to TRBJ1-1, with 7 positions matching TRBD1. The junction had 9 bases not matched to a gene; V was cut back by 5 bases and J by 3 bases. The germline CDR1 and CDR2 sequences are MNHNS and SASEGT. This CDR3 has 15 residues. Here the CDR3 reads CASSPHDRVDTEAFF. The DNA of the CDR3 is TGTGCCAGCAGTCCCCACGACAGGGTAGACACTGAAGCTTTCTTT.

V gene TRBV6-2 or TRBV6-3 combines with J gene TRBJ1-6; D is possibly TRBD1 (6 bases). With 4 bases removed from V and 7 bases from J, the gap between germline ends came to 11 bases. This CDR3 has 14 amino acids. Germline V gene data show CDR1 as MNHEY and CDR2 as SVGEGT. CDR3 residues: CASSFGGLNSPLHF. CDR3 DNA sequence: TGTGCCAGCAGTTTCGGGGGCTTGAATTCACCCCTCCACTTT.

This clonotype was recorded at least ten times. The chain combines TRBV2 with TRBJ1-5; D not resolved. The V gene's germline CDR1 is SNHLY and CDR2 FYNNEI. V was clipped by 3 bases and J by 4 bases, with 7 bases between them. The length of the CDR3 is 13 residues. The CDR3 loop reads CASSDRQNQPQHF. The CDR3 DNA reads as TGTGCCAGCAGTGACAGGCAAAATCAGCCCCAGCATTTT.

This clonotype was seen ten or more times. This chain links TRBV6-5 with TRBJ2-7, with TRBD2 as a possible D gene (7 bases). This CDR3 has 14 residues. CDR1 is MNHEY, CDR2 SVGAGI, per germline. With 7 bases removed from V and 3 bases from J, the gap between germline ends came to 16 bases. CDR3 sequence: CASTPWEGDYEQYF. CDR3 DNA sequence: TGTGCCAGCACTCCTTGGGAGGGGGACTACGAGCAGTACTTC.

The sample holds one count of this clonotype. This chain uses TRBV15 with TRBJ1-1, with 7 positions matching TRBD1. Germline loops: CDR1 LNHNV, CDR2 YYDKDF (reference sequence). The CDR3 runs 16 residues. V lost 3 bases and J lost 0; bases outside the gene matches: 7. The chain's CDR3 is CATSSRDSHLNTEAFF. For the CDR3, the DNA is TGTGCCACCAGCAGCCGGGACAGCCATCTGAACACTGAAGCTTTCTTT. Combining the CDR3 with reference TRBV15 and TRBJ1-1 gives the whole variable domain DAMVIQNPRYQVTQFGKPVTLSCSQTLNHNVMYWYQQKSSQAPKLLFHYYDKDFNNEADTPDNFQSRRPNTSFCFLDIRSPGLGDTAMYLCATSSRDSHLNTEAFFGQGTRLTVV.

The rearrangement joins TRBV11-2 to TRBJ1-1; 9 bases align to TRBD1. CDR1 is SGHAT, CDR2 FQNNGV, per germline. J lost 3 bases, V lost 1 base, and 3 bases had no gene match. The CDR3 is made up of 15 amino acids. CDR3 DNA: TGTGCCAGCAGCTTAGGGGGACAGGGTTACACTGAAGCTTTCTTT. This codes for CASSLGGQGYTEAFF.

This clonotype was recorded at least ten times. The chain is built from TRBV6-5 and TRBJ1-1; possible D gene TRBD1, 5 bases. The ends were cut back, 5 bases at V and 1 base at J, with 11 bases in the middle. In germline, CDR1 is MNHEY, CDR2 SVGAGI. This CDR3 has 14 amino acids. The DNA of the CDR3 is TGTGCCAGCAGTCCCGGGGGGGGGAACACTGAAGCTTTCTTT. It translates to CASSPGGGNTEAFF.